A single sample gave rise to the 24 T cell receptor beta chains below, sequenced in a study of CD8 T cells in ankylosing spondylitis. Study-wide results and limits: A motif of under ten highly homologous TCR beta variants was seen as apparently characteristic of ankylosing spondylitis blood.

Each CDR3 protein is one row after TCRdb ran MiXCR on the 5' RACE reads. The sample includes 670,000 or so distinct CDR3 sequences, around 20% of them seen just once. No antigens are known for them. Sequenced sample: blood, either unsorted or a sorted T cell fraction (not recorded which). The receptors shown here come from a male donor with ankylosing spondylitis.

The chain couples TRBV30 to TRBJ1-6, with a weak D call TRBD1 (5 bases). Per the germline V gene, CDR1 is GTSNPN and CDR2 is SVGIG (reference sequence). The CDR3 loop spans 14 amino acids. Trimming removed 2 bases from V and 10 bases from J, with 15 bases in between. The DNA of the CDR3 is TGTGCCTGGAGTAGGGACCTCAGCGGGTCACCCCTCCACTTT. Translation: CAWSRDLSGSPLHF.

The chain is built from TRBV29-1 and TRBJ1-1; no clear D gene. Germline assignment: CDR1 SQVTM and CDR2 ANQGSEA. V was cut by 7 bases and J by 1 base, with 7 bases left in between. CDR3 length: 11 amino acids. CDR3 coding DNA: TGCAGCGGGATAGCGAACACTGAAGCTTTCTTT. It encodes CSGIANTEAFF.

This clonotype was recorded at least ten times. The V gene is TRBV12-3 or TRBV12-4, the J gene TRBJ1-1; 7 nucleotides agree with TRBD1. There are 13 residues in the CDR3. V shed 5 bases and J 5 bases; nucleotides not matched to a gene: 5. In nucleotides, the CDR3 is TGTGCCAGCAGTCGACAGGGTTGGACTGAAGCTTTCTTT. Protein: CASSRQGWTEAFF.

This clonotype turned up a few times. This rearrangement joins TRBV29-1 to TRBJ2-1; D unresolved. The germline CDR1 and CDR2 sequences are SQVTM and ANQGSEA. The V gene lost 6 bases and the J gene lost 6 bases, with 15 bases spanning the gap. The length of the CDR3 is 13 residues. Here the CDR3 DNA reads TGCAGCGTCGACCCTAGAGACTTCAATGAGCAGTTCTTC. The encoded protein is CSVDPRDFNEQFF.

The chain recombines TRBV2 with TRBJ2-5; D ambiguous. V was shortened by 8 bases and J by 5 bases, with 9 bases between the two germline ends. The germline CDR1 and CDR2 sequences are SNHLY and FYNNEI. The CDR3 is 11 amino acids. DNA of the CDR3: TGTGCCAGCGAAAAAAGGGAGACCCAGTACTTC. It specifies CASEKRETQYF. The full variable domain, with the rest looked up from reference TRBV2 and TRBJ2-5, is EPEVTQTPSHQVTQMGQEVILRCVPISNHLYFYWYRQILGQKVEFLVSFYNNEISEKSEIFDDQFSVERPDGSNFTLKIRSTKLEDSAMYFCASEKRETQYFGPGTRLLVL.

This clonotype was observed a few times. The chain couples TRBV12-3 or TRBV12-4 to TRBJ2-3; 8 bases fit TRBD1. This CDR3 spans 15 amino acids. After removal of 5 bases from V and 2 bases from J, the junction contained 6 bases not matched to a gene. The CDR3 region is CASSADRGPTDTQYF. CDR3 DNA sequence: TGTGCCAGCAGTGCCGACAGGGGCCCCACAGATACGCAGTATTTT.

About this clonotype itself: A read error may be the cause here, since a much bigger clone is one base away. The rearrangement joins TRBV7-9 to TRBJ2-1, with a possible D match to TRBD1 (6 bases). V lost 4 bases and J lost 1, with 11 bases in between. Looked up from germline, CDR1 is SEHNR and CDR2 is FQNEAQ (reference sequence). There are 15 residues in the CDR3. CDR3 region: CASSSKQGSYNEQFF. The CDR3 region has the DNA TGTGCCAGCAGCTCGAAACAGGGATCCTACAATGAGCAGTTCTTC.

This clonotype was observed many times. The CDR3 reads CSAPSGTFVSTDTQYF. CDR3 coding DNA: TGCAGTGCTCCAAGCGGGACTTTCGTTAGCACAGATACGCAGTATTTT. This rearrangement joins TRBV20-1 to TRBJ2-3; TRBD2 matches 7 bases. V lost 5 bases, J lost 0 bases, and 11 bases stayed unmatched. This CDR3 has 16 residues. Germline values: CDR1 DFQATT, CDR2 SNEGSKA (reference sequence).

Notes on this clonotype: One end of the junction is discordant with germline, which a read error may explain. The J gene is TRBJ2-6, the V gene TRBV29-1; TRBD2 might be the D (5 bases). The CDR3 length is 13 residues. The V gene's germline CDR1 is SQVTM and CDR2 ANQGSEA. The CDR3, as DNA: TGCAGCGTTGAAGTGGCCGGGGTCAACGTCCTGACTTTC. This translates into CSVEVAGVNVLTF. The whole variable domain, remainder taken from reference TRBV29-1 and TRBJ2-6, is SAVISQKPSRDICQRGTSLTIQCQVDSQVTMMFWYRQQPGQSLTLIATANQGSEATYESGFVIDKFPISRPNLTFSTLTVSNMSPEDSSIYLCSVEVAGVNVLTFGAGSRLTVL.

The J gene is TRBJ1-1, the V gene TRBV28; 7 nucleotides line up with TRBD1. The germline V gene encodes CDR1 MDHEN and CDR2 SYDVKM. This CDR3 spans 12 amino acids. J was trimmed by 7 bases and V by 6 bases; bases with no gene match: 5. The CDR3 DNA follows: TGTGCCAGCAGGCTACAGGGGCTTGAAGCTTTCTTT. It specifies CASRLQGLEAFF. Full variable domain (remainder filled in from reference TRBV28 and TRBJ1-1): DVKVTQSSRYLVKRTGEKVFLECVQDMDHENMFWYRQDPGLGLRLIYFSYDVKMKEKGDIPEGYSVSREKKERFSLILESASTNQTSMYLCASRLQGLEAFFGQGTRLTVV.

The V gene is TRBV5-1, the J gene TRBJ1-1; the match to TRBD1 covers 8 bases. CDR3 length: 15 amino acids. V gave up 4 bases and J gave up 5 bases; unmatched junction bases: 10. The germline V gene encodes CDR1 SGHRS and CDR2 YFSETQ. The CDR3 region has the DNA TGCGCCAGCAGCGCCGGACAGGGACGAGAAACTGAAGCTTTCTTT. This encodes CASSAGQGRETEAFF.

This clonotype was seen a handful of times. The rearrangement uses TRBV20-1 and TRBJ1-5; possibly TRBD1 for D (5 bases). V lost 1 base to trimming and J lost 7 bases, with 11 bases between them. This CDR3 is 13 amino acids long. The germline CDR1 and CDR2 sequences are DFQATT and SNEGSKA (reference sequence). CDR3 nucleotides: TGCAGTGCTAGAGCCGGCTGGGGCCAGCCCCAGCATTTT. The encoded protein is CSARAGWGQPQHF.

The chain recombines TRBV12-3 or TRBV12-4 with TRBJ2-5; D may match TRBD1 or TRBD2 (5 bases each). Trimming removed 9 bases from V and 1 base from J, with 15 bases in between. The CDR3 has 14 residues. CDR3 DNA: TGTGCCAGTTGGGGGTTCGGGGCCCAAGAGACCCAGTACTTC. The encoded protein is CASWGFGAQETQYF.

V usage is TRBV20-1 and J usage is TRBJ1-5, with TRBD1 as a possible D gene (5 bases). V dropped 5 bases and J dropped 7 bases, with 18 bases sitting between them. This CDR3 is 14 amino acids long. Germline CDR1 DFQATT, CDR2 SNEGSKA (reference sequence). Here the CDR3 DNA reads TGCAGTGCTCCTCCCTCTGGGGGGAACCAGCCCCAGCATTTT. Translation: CSAPPSGGNQPQHF.

This chain joins TRBV28 and TRBJ2-1; D remains unclear. The CDR3 length is 16 residues. V was trimmed by 1 base and J by 5 bases, leaving 15 bases between them. CDR1 is MDHEN and CDR2 is SYDVKM in the germline V gene. Written as DNA, the CDR3 is TGTGCCAGCAGTTTATTCCGACAAGGCCCGAACAATGAGCAGTTCTTC. Encoded protein: CASSLFRQGPNNEQFF.

The rearrangement joins TRBV5-1 to TRBJ2-2; 7 bases are shared with TRBD1. This CDR3 region has 18 residues. In germline, CDR1 is SGHRS, CDR2 YFSETQ. Losses at the gene ends were 2 bases for V and 1 base for J; bases not matched to a gene: 11. The CDR3 DNA reads as TGCGCCAGCAGCTTCCCACGGACAGGCCCCTGGAACACCGGGGAGCTGTTTTTT. Encoded protein: CASSFPRTGPWNTGELFF. The full variable domain, in which reference TRBV5-1 and TRBJ2-2 provide the parts outside the CDR3, is KAGVTQTPRYLIKTRGQQVTLSCSPISGHRSVSWYQQTPGQGLQFLFEYFSETQRNKGNFPGRFSGRQFSNSRSEMNVSTLELGDSALYLCASSFPRTGPWNTGELFFGEGSRLTVL.

This clonotype was seen a few times. The genes are TRBV12-3 or TRBV12-4 and TRBJ2-4; D ambiguous. V lost 7 bases and J 2 bases, leaving 12 bases between the germline ends. CDR3 size: 14 residues. CDR3 sequence (DNA): TGTGCCAGCACCATGACGGAATCCAAAAACATTCAGTACTTC. Protein product: CASTMTESKNIQYF.

V gene TRBV7-3 combines with J gene TRBJ2-1; 10 bases fit TRBD2. The ends lost 4 bases at V and 6 bases at J; junction bases unmatched: 6. CDR1 SGHTA and CDR2 FQGTGA come from the germline V gene. CDR3 length equals 15 residues. The CDR3 sequence is CASSSWTSGTNEQFF. The CDR3 coding sequence is TGTGCCAGCAGCTCGTGGACTAGCGGCACCAATGAGCAGTTCTTC.

This clonotype came up many times. This sequence joins TRBV20-1 and TRBJ1-6; D possibly corresponds to TRBD1 (6 bases). Per the germline V gene, CDR1 is DFQATT and CDR2 is SNEGSKA (reference sequence). Trimming removed 0 bases at V and 13 bases at J, with 16 bases between. The CDR3 has 14 residues. CDR3 sequence (DNA): TGCAGTGCTAGAGATACCACAGGGAATAAGCCCCTCCACTTT. It is translated as CSARDTTGNKPLHF.

The V call is TRBV4-1, the J call TRBJ1-2, with D possibly matching TRBD1 (6 bases). V lost 1 base and J 4 bases, leaving 19 bases between the germline ends. Per the germline V gene, CDR1 is MGHRA and CDR2 is YSYEKL. The length of the CDR3 is 17 residues. The CDR3, as DNA: TGCGCCAGCAGCCAAGTGTGGACAGCCGGAGGTGGCTATGGCTACACCTTC. This translates into CASSQVWTAGGGYGYTF.

This clonotype was counted between two and nine times. This chain joins TRBV2 and TRBJ2-4, with D perhaps matching TRBD2 (7 bases). The CDR3 length is 18 residues. Trimming left V 1 base short and J 0 bases short, with 16 bases between. Germline V gene data show CDR1 as SNHLY and CDR2 as FYNNEI. Here the CDR3 reads CASSEVRTAGIAKNIQYF. DNA for the CDR3: TGTGCCAGCAGTGAAGTAAGGACAGCGGGAATAGCCAAAAACATTCAGTACTTC.

This clonotype was detected a few times. The chain carries TRBV3-1 and TRBJ1-5; tentative D call: TRBD1 (6 bases). Germline CDR1 LGHDT, CDR2 YNNKEL (reference sequence). This CDR3 has 16 amino acids. Trimming removed 1 base at V and 7 bases at J, with 17 bases between. CDR3 region: CASSQGWAGGRQPQHF. CDR3 DNA sequence: TGTGCCAGCAGCCAAGGATGGGCGGGGGGGCGGCAGCCCCAGCATTTT.

The chain employs TRBV11-1 and TRBJ2-2; 9 bases agree with TRBD2. With V trimmed by 4 bases and J by 5 bases, 14 bases remained unmatched. The CDR3 totals 18 residues. CDR1 is SGHAT and CDR2 is FQDESV in the germline V gene (reference sequence). CDR3 loop: CASSSGDRGLARTGELFF. CDR3 DNA: TGTGCCAGCAGCTCAGGGGACCGAGGACTAGCGAGAACCGGGGAGCTGTTTTTT.

The rearrangement joins TRBV20-1 to TRBJ1-5, with 7 bases identical to TRBD1. The CDR3 has 13 residues. Trimming at V came to 5 bases and at J to 5 bases, leaving 6 bases not matched to a gene. Germline V gene sequence: CDR1 DFQATT, CDR2 SNEGSKA (reference sequence). In DNA form, the CDR3 reads TGCAGTGCTCGGACAGGACCAGATCAGCCCCAGCATTTT. Amino acid sequence: CSARTGPDQPQHF.